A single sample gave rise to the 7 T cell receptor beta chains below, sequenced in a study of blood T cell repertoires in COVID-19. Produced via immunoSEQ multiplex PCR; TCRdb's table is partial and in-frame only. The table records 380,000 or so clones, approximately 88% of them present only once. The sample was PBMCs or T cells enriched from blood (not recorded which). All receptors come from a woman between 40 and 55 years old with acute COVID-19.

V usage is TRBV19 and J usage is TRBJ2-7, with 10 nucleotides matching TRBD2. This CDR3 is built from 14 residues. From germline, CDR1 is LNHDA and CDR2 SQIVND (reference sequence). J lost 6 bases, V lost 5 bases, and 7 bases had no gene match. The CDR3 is CASSSRTSGREQYF. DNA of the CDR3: TGTGCCAGTAGTTCCCGGACTAGCGGTCGCGAGCAGTACTTC.

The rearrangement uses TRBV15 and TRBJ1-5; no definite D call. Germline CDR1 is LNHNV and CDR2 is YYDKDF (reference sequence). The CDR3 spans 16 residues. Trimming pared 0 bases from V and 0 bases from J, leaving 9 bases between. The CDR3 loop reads CATSRDSGISNQPQHF. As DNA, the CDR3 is TGTGCCACCAGCAGAGATTCCGGTATTAGCAATCAGCCCCAGCATTTT.

CDR3 in amino acids: CASSLAGMGEKLFF. The CDR3 DNA follows: TGCGCCAGCAGCTTGGCAGGGATGGGGGAAAAACTGTTTTTT. V gene TRBV5-1 combines with J gene TRBJ1-4; maybe TRBD1 (5 bases). The CDR3 is 14 amino acids. Germline V gene sequence: CDR1 SGHRS, CDR2 YFSETQ. The ends were cut back, 0 bases at V and 8 bases at J, with 11 bases in the middle.

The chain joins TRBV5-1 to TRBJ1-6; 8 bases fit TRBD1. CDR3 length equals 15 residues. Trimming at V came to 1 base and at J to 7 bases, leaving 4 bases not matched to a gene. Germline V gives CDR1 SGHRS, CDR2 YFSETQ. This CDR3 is CASSLRTGGNSPLHF. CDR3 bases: TGCGCCAGCAGCTTGCGTACAGGGGGAAATTCACCCCTCCACTTT. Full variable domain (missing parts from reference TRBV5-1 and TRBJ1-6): KAGVTQTPRYLIKTRGQQVTLSCSPISGHRSVSWYQQTPGQGLQFLFEYFSETQRNKGNFPGRFSGRQFSNSRSEMNVSTLELGDSALYLCASSLRTGGNSPLHFGNGTRLTVT.

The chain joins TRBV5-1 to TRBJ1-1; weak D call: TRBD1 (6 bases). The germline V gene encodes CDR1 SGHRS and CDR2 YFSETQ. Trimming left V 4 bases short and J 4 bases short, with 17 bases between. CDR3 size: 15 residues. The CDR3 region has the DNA TGCGCCAGCAGCCTGGGACAAACCAGTCCCACTGAAGCTTTCTTT. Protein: CASSLGQTSPTEAFF.

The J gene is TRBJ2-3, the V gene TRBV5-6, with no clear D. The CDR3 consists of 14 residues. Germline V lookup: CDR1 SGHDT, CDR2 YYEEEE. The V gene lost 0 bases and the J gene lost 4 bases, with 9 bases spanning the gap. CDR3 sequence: CASSLGQVADTQYF. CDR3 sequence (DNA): TGTGCCAGCAGCTTGGGGCAGGTCGCAGATACGCAGTATTTT.

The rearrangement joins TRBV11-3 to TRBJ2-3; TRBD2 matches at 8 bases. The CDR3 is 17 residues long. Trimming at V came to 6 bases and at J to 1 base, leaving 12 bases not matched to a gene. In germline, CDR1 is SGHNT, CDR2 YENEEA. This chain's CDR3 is CASSSQFTSGGTDTQYF. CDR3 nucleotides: TGTGCCAGCAGTTCCCAGTTTACTAGCGGCGGCACAGATACGCAGTATTTT.